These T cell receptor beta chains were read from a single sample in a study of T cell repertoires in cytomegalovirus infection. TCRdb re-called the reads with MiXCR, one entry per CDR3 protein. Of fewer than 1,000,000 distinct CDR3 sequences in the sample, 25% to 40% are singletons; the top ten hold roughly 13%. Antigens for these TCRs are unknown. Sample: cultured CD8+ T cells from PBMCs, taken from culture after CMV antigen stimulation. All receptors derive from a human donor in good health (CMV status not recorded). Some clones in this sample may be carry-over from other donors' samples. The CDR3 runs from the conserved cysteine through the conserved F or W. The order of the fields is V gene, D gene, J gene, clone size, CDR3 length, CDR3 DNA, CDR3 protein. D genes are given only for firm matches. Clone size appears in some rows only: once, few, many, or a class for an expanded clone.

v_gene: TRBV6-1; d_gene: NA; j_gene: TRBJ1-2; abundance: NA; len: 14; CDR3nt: TGTGTCAGTTCGGATGGGGGCAGTATCTATGGCTACACCTTC; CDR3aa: CVSSDGGSIYGYTF
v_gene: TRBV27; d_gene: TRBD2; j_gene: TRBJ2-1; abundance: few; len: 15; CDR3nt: TGTGCCAGCAGTTTAACTAGCGGGGGAAACGGTGAGCAGTTCTTC; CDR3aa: CASSLTSGGNGEQFF
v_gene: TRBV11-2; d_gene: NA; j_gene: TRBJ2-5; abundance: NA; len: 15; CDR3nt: TGTGCCAGCAGCTACTCAAGGGGAATCTTTGAGACCCAGTACTTC; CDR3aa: CASSYSRGIFETQYF
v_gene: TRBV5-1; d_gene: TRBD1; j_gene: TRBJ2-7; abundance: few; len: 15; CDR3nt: TGCGCCAGCAGCTTGGGACAGGGGCGGATCTACGAGCAGTACTTC; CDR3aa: CASSLGQGRIYEQYF
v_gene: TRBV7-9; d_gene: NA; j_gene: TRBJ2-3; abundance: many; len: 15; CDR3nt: TGTGCCAGCAGCTTTGGAATCATTGCCACAGATACGCAGTATTTT; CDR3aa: CASSFGIIATDTQYF
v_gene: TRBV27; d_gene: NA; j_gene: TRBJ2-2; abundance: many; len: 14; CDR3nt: TGTGCCAGCAGTTTGTTTAGGGACACCGGGGAGCTGTTTTTT; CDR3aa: CASSLFRDTGELFF
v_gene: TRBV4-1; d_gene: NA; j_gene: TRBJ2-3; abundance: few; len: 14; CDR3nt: TGCGCCAGCAGCCAAACGCAGGGGTCAGATACGCAGTATTTT; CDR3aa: CASSQTQGSDTQYF
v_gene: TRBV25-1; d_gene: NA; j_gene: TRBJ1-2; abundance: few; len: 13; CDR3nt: TGTGCCAGCGGAAGGGCAGGGTACTATGGCTACACCTTC; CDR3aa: CASGRAGYYGYTF
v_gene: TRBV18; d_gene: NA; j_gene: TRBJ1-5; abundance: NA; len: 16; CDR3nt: TGTGCCAGCTCCCTGGAGCAGATGAGGAGCAATCAGCCCCAGCATTTT; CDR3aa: CASSLEQMRSNQPQHF
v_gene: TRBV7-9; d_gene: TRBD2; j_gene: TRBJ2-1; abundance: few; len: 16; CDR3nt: TGTGCCAGCAGCACCTCTAGCGGGGGCGTTTACAATGAGCAGTTCTTC; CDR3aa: CASSTSSGGVYNEQFF
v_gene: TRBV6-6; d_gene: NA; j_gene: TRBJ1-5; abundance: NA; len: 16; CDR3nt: TGTGCCAGCAGTTACCACCGGGACCCAGGGCCTCAGCCCCAGCATTTT; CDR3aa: CASSYHRDPGPQPQHF
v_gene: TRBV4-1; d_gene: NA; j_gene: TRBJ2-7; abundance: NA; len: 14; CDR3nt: TGCGCCAGCAGCCATCGGCTAGCCGCCTACGAGCAGTACTTC; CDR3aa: CASSHRLAAYEQYF
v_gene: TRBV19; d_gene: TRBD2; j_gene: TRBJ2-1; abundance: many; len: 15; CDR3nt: TGTGCCAGTAGTATTAGCGGGGGCCATTACAATGAGCAGTTCTTC; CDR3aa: CASSISGGHYNEQFF
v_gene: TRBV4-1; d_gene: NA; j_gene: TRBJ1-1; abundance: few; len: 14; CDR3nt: TGCGCCAGCAGCCAAGAGGGGTGGGGGGATGAAGCTTTCTTT; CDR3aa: CASSQEGWGDEAFF
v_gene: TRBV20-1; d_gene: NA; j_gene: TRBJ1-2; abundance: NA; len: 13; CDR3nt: TGCAGTGCTAGGGTCACGACCTACTATGGCTACACCTTC; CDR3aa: CSARVTTYYGYTF
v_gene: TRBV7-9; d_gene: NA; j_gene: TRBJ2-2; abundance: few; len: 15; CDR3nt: TGTGCCAGCAGCTCAGCCCCTAGAACGGTCGGGGAGCTGTTTTTT; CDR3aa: CASSSAPRTVGELFF
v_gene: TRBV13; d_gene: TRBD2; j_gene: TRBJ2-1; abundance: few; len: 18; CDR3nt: TGTGCCAGCAGCTTACGGCTAGCGGGGGCCTCGGGGATCAATGAGCAGTTCTTC; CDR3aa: CASSLRLAGASGINEQFF
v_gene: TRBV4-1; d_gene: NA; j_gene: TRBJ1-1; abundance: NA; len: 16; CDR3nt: TGCGCCAGCAGCCAAGATGACCGGGGTGAGGGCACTGAAGCTTTCTTT; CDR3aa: CASSQDDRGEGTEAFF
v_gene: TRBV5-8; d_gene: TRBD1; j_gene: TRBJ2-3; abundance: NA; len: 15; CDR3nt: TGTGCCAGCAGCTCCCGGGACAGGCATCCAGATACGCAGTATTTT; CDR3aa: CASSSRDRHPDTQYF
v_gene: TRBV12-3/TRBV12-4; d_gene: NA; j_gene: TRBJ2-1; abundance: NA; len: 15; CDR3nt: TGTGCCAGCAGTGCCGGGCCTTACGCCCACAATGAGCAGTTCTTC; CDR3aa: CASSAGPYAHNEQFF
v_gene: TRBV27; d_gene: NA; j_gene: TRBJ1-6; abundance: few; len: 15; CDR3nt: TGTGCCAGCACCGGGCAAGGGCAGTATAATTCACCCCTCCACTTT; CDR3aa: CASTGQGQYNSPLHF
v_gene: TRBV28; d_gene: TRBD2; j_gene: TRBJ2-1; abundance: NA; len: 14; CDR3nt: TGTGCCAGCCTAGCGGGGGATCTCTACAATGAGCAGTTCTTC; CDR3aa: CASLAGDLYNEQFF
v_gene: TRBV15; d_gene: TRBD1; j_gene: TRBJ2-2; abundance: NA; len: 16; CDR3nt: TGTGCCACCAGCAGAGATTGGACAGGGGTAAACGGGGAGCTGTTTTTT; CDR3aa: CATSRDWTGVNGELFF